These 8 T cell receptor beta chains came from one sample sequenced in a study of beta chain features in type 1 diabetes. The whole isolated RNA underwent reverse transcription, so sequencing captured expressed TCRB transcripts. TCRdb keeps only in-frame clones here, not all; method: immunoSEQ multiplex PCR. Among 70,000 to 90,000 clones listed, roughly a third were seen once. The sample consisted of stem cell memory CD4+ T cells from blood. The receptors come from a woman under 30 in good health.

The V gene is TRBV28, the J gene TRBJ2-1, with 7 positions matching TRBD1. CDR3 length: 15 amino acids. CDR1 and CDR2 from the germline V gene are MDHEN and SYDVKM. The V and J ends lost 2 bases and 7 bases, in that order; junction bases with no gene match: 8. Written as DNA, the CDR3 is TGTGCCAGCAGTTTAGACAGGGTATTGAGGAATGAGCAGTTCTTC. This gives the protein CASSLDRVLRNEQFF.

The chain recombines TRBV7-9 with TRBJ1-2; D unclear. Germline V gene lookup returns CDR1 SEHNR and CDR2 FQNEAQ (reference sequence). V gave up 2 bases and J gave up 0 bases, with 16 bases separating them. The CDR3 covers 17 residues. The CDR3: CASSLPTAPLTNYGYTF. CDR3 DNA: TGTGCCAGCAGCTTACCAACAGCCCCCCTTACTAACTATGGCTACACCTTC.

This clone came up a few times. CDR3 sequence (DNA): TGCAGCGGGACTCCTCGGAGCACAGATACGCAGTATTTT. Translated, it gives CSGTPRSTDTQYF. The chain has TRBV29-1 and TRBJ2-3; tentatively, D is TRBD2 (5 bases). CDR1 is SQVTM, CDR2 ANQGSEA, per germline. Trimming took 7 bases from V and 0 from J, leaving 11 bases between them. This CDR3 has 13 amino acids.

V and J are TRBV30 and TRBJ1-2, with 7 bases lining up with TRBD1. Trimming took 2 bases from V and 0 from J; bases not matched to a gene: 3. This CDR3 is 14 amino acids long. Germline V gene lookup returns CDR1 GTSNPN and CDR2 SVGIG (reference sequence). The CDR3, as DNA: TGTGCCTGGAGTAGGGACAGCCCTAACTATGGCTACACCTTC. Residues: CAWSRDSPNYGYTF.

V usage is TRBV19 and J usage is TRBJ2-5; a possible D gene is TRBD2 (7 bases). Trimming cost V 6 bases and J 2 bases, with 19 bases left between them. There are 16 residues in the CDR3. Germline lookup yields CDR1 LNHDA and CDR2 SQIVND (reference sequence). CDR3 nucleotides: TGTGCCAGTAGCTACCTGAGGGGGGGGCTTCAAGAGACCCAGTACTTC. Its protein product is CASSYLRGGLQETQYF. Full variable domain (remainder filled in from reference TRBV19 and TRBJ2-5): DGGITQSPKYLFRKEGQNVTLSCEQNLNHDAMYWYRQDPGQGLRLIYYSQIVNDFQKGDIAEGYSVSREKKESFPLTVTSAQKNPTAFYLCASSYLRGGLQETQYFGPGTRLLVL.

V is TRBV5-1 and J is TRBJ2-5, with D perhaps matching TRBD2 (5 bases). V lost 3 bases and J 5 bases, leaving 14 bases between the germline ends. This CDR3 is 14 amino acids long. CDR1 and CDR2 (germline): SGHRS, YFSETQ. The CDR3 bases are TGCGCCAGCAGCTACCGGGTCCGCGGGGAGACCCAGTACTTC. Translation gives CASSYRVRGETQYF.

The rearrangement uses TRBV10-3 and TRBJ1-3, with no clear D. V lost 3 bases and J 0 bases, leaving 9 bases between the germline ends. Germline V gene sequence: CDR1 ENHRY, CDR2 SYGVKD. The CDR3 spans 15 residues. CDR3 coding DNA: TGTGCCATCAGTGACAGAGGGCTCTCTGGAAACACCATATATTTT. Its translation is CAISDRGLSGNTIYF.

This clone was counted between two and nine times. J is TRBJ1-2 and V is TRBV5-1; D perhaps matches TRBD1 (6 bases). V shed 4 bases and J shed 5 bases, with 12 bases lying between them. Per germline, CDR1 SGHRS and CDR2 YFSETQ. The CDR3 sequence is 13 residues long. The CDR3 sequence is CASSHRTAYGYTF. DNA of the CDR3: TGCGCCAGCAGCCACCGGACAGCTTATGGCTACACCTTC.